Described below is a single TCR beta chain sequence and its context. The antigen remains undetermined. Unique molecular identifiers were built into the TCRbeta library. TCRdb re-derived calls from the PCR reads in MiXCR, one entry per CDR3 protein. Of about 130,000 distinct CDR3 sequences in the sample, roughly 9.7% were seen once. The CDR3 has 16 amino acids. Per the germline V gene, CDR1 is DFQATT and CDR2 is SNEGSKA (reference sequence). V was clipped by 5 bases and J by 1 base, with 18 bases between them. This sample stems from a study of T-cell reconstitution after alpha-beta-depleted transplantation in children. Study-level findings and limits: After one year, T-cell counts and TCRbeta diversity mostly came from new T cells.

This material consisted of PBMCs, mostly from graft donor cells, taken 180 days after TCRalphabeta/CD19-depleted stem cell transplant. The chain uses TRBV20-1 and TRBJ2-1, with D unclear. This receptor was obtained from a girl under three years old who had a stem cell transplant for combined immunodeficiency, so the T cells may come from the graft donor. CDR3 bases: TGCAGTGCTTGGGTCCCTTGGGCGGCTTCCTACAATGAGCAGTTCTTC. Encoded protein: CSAWVPWAASYNEQFF.